The sample holds a few counts of the clone carrying this T cell receptor (beta chain). What it binds is unknown. Treatment of the sample: roughly 10-day PBMC culture with coronavirus spike peptide pools or control peptides (ViraFEST assay). It was on days 3 and 7 that half the medium was replaced with fresh IL-2 medium. The sample belongs to a study of vaccination and CD4 T cells after COVID-19. Study summary: Recovered patients in the cohort numbered six men and four women, two of them Hispanic. In culture, cells were exposed to overlapping spike peptides from SARS-CoV-2, HCoV-NL63, HCoV-OC43 and HCoV-229E.

The CDR3 loop spans 18 amino acids. The germline V gene has CDR1 LNHDA and CDR2 SQIVND (reference sequence). After removal of 2 bases from V and 0 bases from J, the junction contained 11 bases not matched to a gene. Cultured CD4+ T cell DNA was sequenced using the Oncomine TCR Beta short-read assay. TCRdb reprocessed the PCR reads via MiXCR and lists one record per CDR3 protein. The table shows about 13,000 distinct CDR3 sequences, with roughly 29% occurring only once. This receptor was obtained from a human donor who received a COVID-19 vaccine. The chain has TRBV19 and TRBJ1-2; 8 positions agree with TRBD1. This material consisted of CD4+ T cells from blood, cultured in vitro, taken before SARS-CoV-2 vaccination. The CDR3 is CASSILVMGQATNYGYTF. The CDR3 DNA is TGTGCCAGTAGTATACTCGTTATGGGACAGGCTACTAACTATGGCTACACCTTC.